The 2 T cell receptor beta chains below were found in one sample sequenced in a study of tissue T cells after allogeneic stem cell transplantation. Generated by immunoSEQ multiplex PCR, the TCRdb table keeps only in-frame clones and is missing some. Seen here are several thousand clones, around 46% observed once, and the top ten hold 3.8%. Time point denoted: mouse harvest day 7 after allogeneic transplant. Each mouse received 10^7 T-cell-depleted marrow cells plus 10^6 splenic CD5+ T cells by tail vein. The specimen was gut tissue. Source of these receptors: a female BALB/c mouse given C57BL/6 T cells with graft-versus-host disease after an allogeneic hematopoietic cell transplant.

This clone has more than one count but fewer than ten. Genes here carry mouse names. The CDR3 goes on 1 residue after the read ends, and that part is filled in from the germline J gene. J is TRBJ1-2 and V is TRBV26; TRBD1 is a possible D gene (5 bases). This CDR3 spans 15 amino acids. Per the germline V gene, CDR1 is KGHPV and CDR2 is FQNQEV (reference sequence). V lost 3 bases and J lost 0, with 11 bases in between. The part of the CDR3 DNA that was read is TGTGCCAGCAGTCTTCAGGGAGGTACAAACTCCGACTACACC. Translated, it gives CASSLQGGTNSDYT. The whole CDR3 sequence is CASSLQGGTNSDYTF.

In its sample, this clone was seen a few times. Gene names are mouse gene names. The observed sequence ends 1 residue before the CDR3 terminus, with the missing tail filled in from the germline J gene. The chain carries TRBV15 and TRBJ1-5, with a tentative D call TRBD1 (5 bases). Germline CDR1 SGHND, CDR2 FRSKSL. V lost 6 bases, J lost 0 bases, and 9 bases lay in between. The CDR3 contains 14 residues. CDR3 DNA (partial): TGTGCCAGCAGACCAGGGTTTAACAACCAGGCTCCGCTT. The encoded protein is CASRPGFNNQAPL. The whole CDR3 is CASRPGFNNQAPLF.